This TCR beta chain emerged from a study of CD8+CD57+ T cells in acquired aplastic anemia. For the study at large: Sorting CD4+ and CD8+ cells gave DNA averaging about 3.3 ug. CD4+ cell libraries from healthy donors averaged approximately 10 million reads.

This CDR3 has 14 amino acids. The germline V and J ends were trimmed by 3 bases and 6 bases, with 13 bases remaining between them. Per germline, CDR1 LNHNV and CDR2 YYDKDF (reference sequence). Genomic DNA acted as the template from which TCR beta VDJ combination and CDR3 sequence profiling were carried out. TCRdb re-called the reads with MiXCR, one entry per CDR3 protein. Altogether around 180,000 distinct CDR3 sequences are present, approximately 60% being singletons, with the ten largest covering 45%. The study, taken as a whole, reports: Patients did not significantly differ from controls in CD8+ Simpson's diversity. In common between the patients and the controls were nearly 30 CD8+ CDR3 sequences.

A remark on this clonotype: Antigen unknown.

The V call is TRBV15, the J call TRBJ2-3; D ambiguous. The sequencing input was sorted CD4+, CD8+, or CD8+CD57+ T cells (not recorded which) from PBMCs. This sequence was found in a human donor in good health. CDR3 in amino acids: CATSSDHVGDTQYF. The CDR3 region has the DNA TGTGCCACCAGCAGTGACCACGTCGGGGATACGCAGTATTTT.